One sample yielded the 14 T cell receptor beta chains listed below, sequenced in a study of identical twins' blood T cells. TCRdb fed the 5' RACE reads into MiXCR, producing one record per CDR3 protein. The sample lists roughly 340,000 distinct CDR3 sequences, approximately 30% occurring once. The sample taken for sequencing was PBMCs. These receptors were collected from a woman aged 18-49 years in good health.

This clonotype appeared a few times. The rearrangement links TRBV29-1 to TRBJ1-1; D gene unclear. The CDR3 covers 12 residues. The germline CDR1 and CDR2 sequences are SQVTM and ANQGSEA. V was shortened by 6 bases and J by 0 bases, with 8 bases between the two germline ends. The CDR3 reads CSVSPMNTEAFF. For the CDR3, the DNA is TGCAGCGTCAGTCCGATGAACACTGAAGCTTTCTTT.

Regarding this clonotype: It may be a read error: a sequence one base away is much more abundant. The V and J genes are TRBV18 and TRBJ1-1; D perhaps matches TRBD1 (5 bases). CDR1 KGHSH and CDR2 LQKENI come from the germline V gene. The CDR3 consists of 13 residues. Here the CDR3 reads CVSSPRGGSEAFF. CDR3 sequence (DNA): TGTGTCAGCTCACCACGGGGCGGCTCTGAAGCTTTCTTT.

This clonotype was picked up many times. This chain uses TRBV7-9 with TRBJ2-1; no firm D call. Deletions cut 5 bases from V and 11 bases from J, with 4 bases between. The CDR3 spans 9 residues. The germline CDR1 and CDR2 sequences are SEHNR and FQNEAQ (reference sequence). CDR3 region: CASSDKQFF. The DNA of the CDR3 is TGTGCCAGCAGCGATAAGCAGTTCTTC.

The chain couples TRBV9 to TRBJ1-3; no definite D call. The V end lost 3 bases, the J end lost 0 bases, and 10 bases lay between the germline ends. Per germline, CDR1 SGDLS and CDR2 YYNGEE. This CDR3 is 15 amino acids long. CDR3 nucleotide sequence: TGTGCCAGCAGCGCGACGAGGAGCTCTGGAAACACCATATATTTT. Its translation is CASSATRSSGNTIYF.

This clonotype has a handful of counts. The J gene is TRBJ1-1, the V gene TRBV6-2 or TRBV6-3, with 10 bases matching TRBD1. The ends lost 7 bases at V and 5 bases at J; junction bases unmatched: 7. There are 14 residues in the CDR3. The germline CDR1 and CDR2 sequences are MNHEY and SVGEGT. CDR3 nucleotides: TGTGCCAGCACCCTGACAGGGGGCTATACTGAAGCTTTCTTT. Protein sequence: CASTLTGGYTEAFF.

This clonotype has a handful of counts. V and J are TRBV7-6 and TRBJ1-1; no definite D call. V was clipped by 5 bases and J by 7 bases, with 8 bases between them. In germline, CDR1 is SGHVS, CDR2 FNYEAQ. The CDR3 length is 11 residues. The DNA for the CDR3 is TGTGCCAGCAGCCTGCACTTTGAAGCTTTCTTT. It codes for CASSLHFEAFF.

The chain recombines TRBV7-4 with TRBJ1-3; D remains ambiguous. V gave up 8 bases and J gave up 0 bases, with 17 bases separating them. The CDR3 totals 16 residues. Germline assignment: CDR1 SGHVT and CDR2 SQSDAQ. DNA for the CDR3: TGTGCCAGCGGCACTCGAAAGTCAGACTCTGGAAACACCATATATTTT. Translated, it gives CASGTRKSDSGNTIYF.

This clonotype was observed at least ten times. V and J are TRBV2 and TRBJ1-4; D not certain. The CDR3 runs 12 residues. The V end was cut by 1 base, the J end by 7 bases, with 4 bases between. Germline V gene sequence: CDR1 SNHLY, CDR2 FYNNEI. DNA of the CDR3: TGTGCCAGCAGTGAAGAGCCTGAAAAACTGTTTTTT. Translation: CASSEEPEKLFF.

This clonotype was seen at least ten times. V usage is TRBV11-2 and J usage is TRBJ1-1; 10 bases fit TRBD1. V lost 5 bases, J lost 14 bases, and 8 bases stayed unmatched. Germline-derived CDR1 and CDR2 are SGHAT and FQNNGV. CDR3 length equals 12 residues. The CDR3 coding sequence is TGTGCCAGCAGCGTGACCGGGACAGGGGCCTTCTTT. Protein: CASSVTGTGAFF.

The CDR3 region has the DNA TGCAGCGTTGGGACGCTTAACTATGGCTACACCTTC. Encoded protein: CSVGTLNYGYTF. V and J are TRBV29-1 and TRBJ1-2; D not certain. Trimming removed 4 bases from V and 1 base from J, with 7 bases in between. Germline V gene lookup returns CDR1 SQVTM and CDR2 ANQGSEA. The CDR3 sequence is 12 residues long.

This sequence joins TRBV18 and TRBJ1-3; TRBD1 might be the D (5 bases). This CDR3 has 16 amino acids. From germline, CDR1 is KGHSH and CDR2 LQKENI. V was shortened by 5 bases and J by 0 bases, with 14 bases between the two germline ends. This chain's CDR3 is CASSTQQVTSGNTIYF. CDR3 nucleotide sequence: TGTGCCAGCTCAACTCAACAGGTGACCTCTGGAAACACCATATATTTT.

This clonotype was seen a handful of times. The genes are TRBV5-1 and TRBJ2-6; no clear D. Germline CDR1 and CDR2: SGHRS and YFSETQ. The V end lost 6 bases, the J end lost 0 bases, and 7 bases lay between the germline ends. CDR3 size: 14 residues. CDR3 sequence reads: CASTLFSGANVLTF. The CDR3 DNA is TGCGCCAGCACCCTTTTCTCTGGGGCCAACGTCCTGACTTTC.

J is TRBJ1-4 and V is TRBV15; D gene uncertain. The CDR3 has 12 amino acids. V was cut by 3 bases and J by 10 bases, with 9 bases left in between. Germline V gene data show CDR1 as LNHNV and CDR2 as YYDKDF (reference sequence). The CDR3 DNA follows: TGTGCCACCAGCAGGCCATCTAGAAAACTGTTTTTT. This encodes CATSRPSRKLFF.

This clonotype occurred a few times. The J gene is TRBJ1-1, the V gene TRBV7-2; D unclear. Germline V gene data show CDR1 as SGHTA and CDR2 as FQGNSA. V gave up 3 bases and J gave up 0 bases, with 8 bases separating them. The CDR3 runs to 14 residues. CDR3: CASSFETMNTEAFF. The CDR3 DNA sequence: TGTGCCAGCAGCTTCGAGACCATGAACACTGAAGCTTTCTTT.